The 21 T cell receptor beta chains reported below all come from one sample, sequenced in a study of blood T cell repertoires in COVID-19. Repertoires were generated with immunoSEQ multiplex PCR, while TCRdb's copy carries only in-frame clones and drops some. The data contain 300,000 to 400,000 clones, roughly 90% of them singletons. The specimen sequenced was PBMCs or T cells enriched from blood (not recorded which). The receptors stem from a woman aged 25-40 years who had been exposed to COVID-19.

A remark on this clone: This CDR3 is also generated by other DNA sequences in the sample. The CDR3 DNA reads TGTGCCAGCAGCCCCGGGACAGCCTATGGCTACACCTTC. Protein product: CASSPGTAYGYTF. V gene TRBV3-1 (or the pseudogene TRBV3-2) combines with J gene TRBJ1-2; TRBD1 matches 7 bases. In germline, CDR1 is LGHDT, CDR2 YNNKEL (reference sequence). This CDR3 is built from 13 residues. J gave up 4 bases and V 4 bases, and 3 bases lay outside the gene matches.

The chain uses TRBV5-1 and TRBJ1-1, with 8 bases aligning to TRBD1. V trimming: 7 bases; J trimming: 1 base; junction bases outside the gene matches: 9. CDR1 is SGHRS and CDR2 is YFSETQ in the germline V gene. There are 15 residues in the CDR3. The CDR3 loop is CASRLTGATNTEAFF. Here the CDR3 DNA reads TGCGCCAGCCGACTGACAGGGGCCACGAACACTGAAGCTTTCTTT.

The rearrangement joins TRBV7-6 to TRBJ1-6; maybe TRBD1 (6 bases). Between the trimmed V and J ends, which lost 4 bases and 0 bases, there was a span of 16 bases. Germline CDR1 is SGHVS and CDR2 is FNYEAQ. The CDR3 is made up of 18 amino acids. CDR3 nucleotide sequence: TGTGCCAGCAGCTCCGGGACACCGTCTAGCTCCTATAATTCACCCCTCCACTTT. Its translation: CASSSGTPSSSYNSPLHF.

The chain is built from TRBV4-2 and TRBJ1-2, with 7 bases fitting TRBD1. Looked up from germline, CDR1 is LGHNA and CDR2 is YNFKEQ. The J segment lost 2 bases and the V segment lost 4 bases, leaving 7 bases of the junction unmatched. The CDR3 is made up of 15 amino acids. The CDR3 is CASSPISGQNYGYTF. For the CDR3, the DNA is TGTGCCAGCAGCCCAATCTCGGGACAGAACTATGGCTACACCTTC.

The CDR3 DNA follows: TGCGCCAGCAGCCGAAGTTATACAGGCTCACCCCTCCACTTT. It translates to CASSRSYTGSPLHF. J is TRBJ1-6 and V is TRBV4-1, with TRBD1 as a possible D gene (5 bases). The ends were cut back, 4 bases at V and 10 bases at J, with 14 bases in the middle. The CDR3 consists of 14 residues. Germline V gene lookup returns CDR1 MGHRA and CDR2 YSYEKL.

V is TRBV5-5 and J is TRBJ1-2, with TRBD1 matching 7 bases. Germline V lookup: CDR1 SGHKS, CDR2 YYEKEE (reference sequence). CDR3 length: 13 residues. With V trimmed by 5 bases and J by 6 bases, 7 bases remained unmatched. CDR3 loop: CASSPDRVHGYTF. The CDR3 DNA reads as TGTGCCAGCAGTCCCGACAGGGTCCATGGCTACACCTTC.

CDR3 DNA sequence: TGTGCCATCAGTGAGTCGAGTAGCGGGGGAAGTGAGCAGTACTTC. Protein sequence: CAISESSSGGSEQYF. This chain connects TRBV10-3 to TRBJ2-7, with TRBD2 matching over 9 bases. Germline lookup yields CDR1 ENHRY and CDR2 SYGVKD. V trimming: 0 bases; J trimming: 7 bases; junction bases outside the gene matches: 7. The CDR3 is 15 amino acids.

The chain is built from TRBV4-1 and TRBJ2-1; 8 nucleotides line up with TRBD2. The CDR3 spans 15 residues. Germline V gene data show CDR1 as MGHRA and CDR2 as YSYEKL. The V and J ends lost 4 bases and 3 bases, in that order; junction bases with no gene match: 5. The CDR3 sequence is CASSLSGGIYNEQFF. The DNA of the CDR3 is TGCGCCAGCAGCCTATCGGGGGGGATCTACAATGAGCAGTTCTTC.

CDR3: CASSFSGSPGNTIYF. CDR3 bases: TGTGCCAGCAGCTTCTCAGGGTCTCCAGGAAACACCATATATTTT. J is TRBJ1-3 and V is TRBV5-4; TRBD1 is a possible D gene (5 bases). Trimming took off 2 bases at V and 4 bases at J, with 13 bases between the two ends. CDR3 size: 15 residues. Germline-derived CDR1 and CDR2 are SGHNT and YYREEE (reference sequence).

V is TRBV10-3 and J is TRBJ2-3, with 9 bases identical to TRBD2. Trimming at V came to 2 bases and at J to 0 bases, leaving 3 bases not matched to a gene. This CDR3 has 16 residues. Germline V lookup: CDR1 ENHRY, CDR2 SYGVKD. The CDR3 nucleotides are TGTGCCATCAGTGAGGGGCTAGCGGGGAGCACAGATACGCAGTATTTT. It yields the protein CAISEGLAGSTDTQYF.

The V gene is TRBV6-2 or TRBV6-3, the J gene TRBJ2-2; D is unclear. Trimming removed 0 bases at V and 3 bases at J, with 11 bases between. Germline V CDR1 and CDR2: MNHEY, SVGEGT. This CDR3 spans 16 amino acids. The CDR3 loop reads CASSYSLPDYTGELFF. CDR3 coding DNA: TGTGCCAGCAGTTACTCCCTGCCAGATTACACCGGGGAGCTGTTTTTT.

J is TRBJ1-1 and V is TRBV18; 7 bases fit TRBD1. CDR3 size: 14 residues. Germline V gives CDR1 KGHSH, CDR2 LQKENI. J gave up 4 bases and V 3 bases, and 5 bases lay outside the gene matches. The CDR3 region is CASSPRQGSTEAFF. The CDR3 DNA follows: TGTGCCAGCTCACCCCGACAGGGTTCCACTGAAGCTTTCTTT.

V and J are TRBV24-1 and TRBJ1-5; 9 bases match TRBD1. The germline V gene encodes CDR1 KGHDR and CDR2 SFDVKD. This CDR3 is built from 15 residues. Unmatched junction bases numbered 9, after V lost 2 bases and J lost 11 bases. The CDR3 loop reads CATSDSGQGSIAQHF. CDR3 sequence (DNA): TGTGCCACCAGTGATTCGGGACAGGGAAGTATAGCCCAGCATTTT.

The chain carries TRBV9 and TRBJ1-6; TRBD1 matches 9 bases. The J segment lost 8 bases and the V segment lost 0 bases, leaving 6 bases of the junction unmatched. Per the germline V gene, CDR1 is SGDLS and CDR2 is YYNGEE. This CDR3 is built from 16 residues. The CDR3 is CASSVAGTGFDSPLHF. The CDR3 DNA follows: TGTGCCAGCAGCGTAGCAGGGACAGGGTTTGATTCACCCCTCCACTTT.

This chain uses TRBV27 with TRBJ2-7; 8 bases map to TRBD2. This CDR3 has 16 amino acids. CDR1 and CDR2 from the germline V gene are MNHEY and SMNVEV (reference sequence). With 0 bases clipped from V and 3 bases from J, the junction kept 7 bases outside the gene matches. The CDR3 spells CASSLSGERGNYEQYF. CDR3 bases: TGTGCCAGCAGTTTATCTGGCGAGCGGGGGAACTACGAGCAGTACTTC.

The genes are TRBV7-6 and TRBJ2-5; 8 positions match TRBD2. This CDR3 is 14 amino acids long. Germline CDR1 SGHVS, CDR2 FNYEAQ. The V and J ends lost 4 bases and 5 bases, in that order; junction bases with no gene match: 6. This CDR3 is CASSSWTSRETQYF. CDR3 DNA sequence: TGTGCCAGCAGCTCGTGGACTAGCAGGGAGACCCAGTACTTC. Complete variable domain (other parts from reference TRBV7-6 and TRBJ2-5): GAGVSQSPRYKVTKRGQDVALRCDPISGHVSLYWYRQALGQGPEFLTYFNYEAQQDKSGLPNDRFSAERPEGSISTLTIQRTEQRDSAMYRCASSSWTSRETQYFGPGTRLLVL.

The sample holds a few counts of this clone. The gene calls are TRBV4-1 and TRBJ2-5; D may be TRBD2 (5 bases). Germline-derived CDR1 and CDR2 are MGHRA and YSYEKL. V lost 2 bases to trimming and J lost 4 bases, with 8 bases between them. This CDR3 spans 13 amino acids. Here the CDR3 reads CASSQWRTETQYF. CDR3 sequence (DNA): TGCGCCAGCAGCCAATGGAGGACAGAGACCCAGTACTTC.

The DNA of the CDR3 is TGTGCCAGCAGCCCGCATGGAGGGGAAGAGACCCAGTACTTC. It is translated as CASSPHGGEETQYF. The V call is TRBV3-1 (or the pseudogene TRBV3-2), the J call TRBJ2-5; maybe TRBD2 (6 bases). CDR1 and CDR2 from the germline V gene are LGHDT and YNNKEL (reference sequence). This CDR3 spans 14 amino acids. The V gene lost 4 bases and the J gene lost 3 bases, with 12 bases spanning the gap.

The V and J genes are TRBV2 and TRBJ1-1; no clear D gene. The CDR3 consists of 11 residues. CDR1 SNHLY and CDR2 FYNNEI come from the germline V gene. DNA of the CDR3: TGTGCTCTAGCGGAGAACACTGAAGCTTTCTTT. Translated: CALAENTEAFF. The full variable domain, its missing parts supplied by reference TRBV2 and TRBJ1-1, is EPEVTQTPSHQVTQMGQEVILRCVPISNHLYFYWYRQILGQKVEFLVSFYNNEISEKSEIFDDQFSVERPDGSNFTLKIRSTKLEDSAMYFCALAENTEAFFGQGTRLTVV.

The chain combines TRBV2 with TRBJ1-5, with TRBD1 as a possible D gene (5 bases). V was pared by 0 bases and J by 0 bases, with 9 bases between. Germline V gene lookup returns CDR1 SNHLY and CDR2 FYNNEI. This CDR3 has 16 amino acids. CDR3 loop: CASSEAGAPSNQPQHF. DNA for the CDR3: TGTGCCAGCAGTGAAGCTGGGGCGCCTAGCAATCAGCCCCAGCATTTT. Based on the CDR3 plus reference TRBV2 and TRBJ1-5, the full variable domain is EPEVTQTPSHQVTQMGQEVILRCVPISNHLYFYWYRQILGQKVEFLVSFYNNEISEKSEIFDDQFSVERPDGSNFTLKIRSTKLEDSAMYFCASSEAGAPSNQPQHFGDGTRLSIL.

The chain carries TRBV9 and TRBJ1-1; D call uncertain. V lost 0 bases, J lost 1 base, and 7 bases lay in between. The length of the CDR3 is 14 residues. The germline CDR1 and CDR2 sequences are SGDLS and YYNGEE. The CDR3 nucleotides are TGTGCCAGCAGCGTAGGGATAGCGAACACTGAAGCTTTCTTT. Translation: CASSVGIANTEAFF.